These 22 T cell receptor beta chains were sequenced from one sample in a study of shared clonotypes between healthy human individuals. CD8 cells classed as naive were CD45RO-negative and positively selected for CCR7, excluding terminally differentiated effector memory CD45RA+ cells. TCRdb keeps only in-frame clones here, not all; method: immunoSEQ multiplex PCR. The sample yields about 680,000 clones, about 91% seen once. The source material was naive CD8+ T cells sorted from blood. Receptors were obtained from a man aged 30 to 39 in good health.

This clone was picked up a small number of times. The genes are TRBV9 and TRBJ2-7; 7 bases map to TRBD1. Germline V gene sequence: CDR1 SGDLS, CDR2 YYNGEE. The J segment lost 0 bases and the V segment lost 1 base, leaving 7 bases of the junction unmatched. CDR3 size: 16 residues. CDR3 sequence: CASSVHGQDYSYEQYF. The CDR3 DNA sequence: TGTGCCAGCAGCGTACACGGACAGGATTACTCCTACGAGCAGTACTTC. Full variable domain (outside the CDR3, taken from reference TRBV9 and TRBJ2-7): DSGVTQTPKHLITATGQRVTLRCSPRSGDLSVYWYQQSLDQGLQFLIQYYNGEERAKGNILERFSAQQFPDLHSELNLSSLELGDSALYFCASSVHGQDYSYEQYFGPGTRLTVT.

This clone was seen only once. The chain has TRBV9 and TRBJ2-1, with TRBD2 matching 12 bases. Germline V lookup: CDR1 SGDLS, CDR2 YYNGEE. CDR3 length equals 17 residues. V gave up 2 bases and J gave up 3 bases; unmatched junction bases: 6. This CDR3 reads CASSVGGLAGLYNEQFF. The CDR3, as DNA: TGTGCCAGCAGCGTGGGGGGACTAGCGGGCCTCTACAATGAGCAGTTCTTC. Full variable domain (outside the CDR3, taken from reference TRBV9 and TRBJ2-1): DSGVTQTPKHLITATGQRVTLRCSPRSGDLSVYWYQQSLDQGLQFLIQYYNGEERAKGNILERFSAQQFPDLHSELNLSSLELGDSALYFCASSVGGLAGLYNEQFFGPGTRLTVL.

The V call is TRBV13, the J call TRBJ2-1; the D gene is possibly TRBD2 (6 bases). This CDR3 comprises 16 residues. V shed 7 bases and J shed 9 bases, with 25 bases lying between them. The germline gives CDR1 PRHDT, CDR2 FYEKMQ (reference sequence). The CDR3 DNA reads TGTGCCAGCATAGCGCCCCTGGGGGGAGTACGGAGTGAGCAGTTCTTC. This encodes CASIAPLGGVRSEQFF. The complete variable domain, with remaining parts taken from reference TRBV13 and TRBJ2-1, reads AAGVIQSPRHLIKEKRETATLKCYPIPRHDTVYWYQQGPGQDPQFLISFYEKMQSDKGSIPDRFSAQQFSDYHSELNMSSLELGDSALYFCASIAPLGGVRSEQFFGPGTRLTVL.

The chain is built from TRBV27 and TRBJ1-1; D uncertain. The CDR3 is 11 amino acids. The ends were cut back, 7 bases at V and 2 bases at J, with 5 bases in the middle. The germline V gene encodes CDR1 MNHEY and CDR2 SMNVEV (reference sequence). CDR3 in DNA: TGTGCCAGCACCAGTAACACTGAAGCTTTCTTT. The encoded protein is CASTSNTEAFF.

The rearrangement joins TRBV19 to TRBJ1-2; possibly TRBD1 for D (5 bases). The germline V gene encodes CDR1 LNHDA and CDR2 SQIVND (reference sequence). The germline V and J ends were trimmed by 5 bases and 5 bases, with 9 bases remaining between them. The CDR3 loop spans 12 amino acids. Here the CDR3 DNA reads TGTGCCAGTAGTCCCCAGGGTTATGGCTACACCTTC. Amino acids: CASSPQGYGYTF.

This rearrangement joins TRBV11-2 to TRBJ2-3; no firm D call. V was pared by 1 base and J by 4 bases, with 6 bases between. The CDR3 covers 13 residues. Germline CDR1 is SGHAT and CDR2 is FQNNGV. The CDR3 DNA follows: TGTGCCAGCAGCTTAGGTTTTCCAGATACGCAGTATTTT. It translates to CASSLGFPDTQYF.

J is TRBJ1-4 and V is TRBV7-9, with TRBD1 identical over 10 bases. Germline CDR1 SEHNR, CDR2 FQNEAQ (reference sequence). The trim removed 4 bases at V and 5 bases at J, leaving 1 base unmatched. The CDR3 has 14 residues. This chain's CDR3 is CASSSDRGNEKLFF. The CDR3 region has the DNA TGTGCCAGCAGCTCGGACAGGGGGAATGAAAAACTGTTTTTT.

This rearrangement joins TRBV7-2 to TRBJ2-7; the D is unclear. Between the trimmed V and J ends, which lost 2 bases and 5 bases, there was a span of 10 bases. CDR1 and CDR2 (germline): SGHTA, FQGNSA. The CDR3 is 13 residues long. DNA for the CDR3: TGTGCCAGCAGCTTAAATCCCACACACGAGCAGTACTTC. Protein product: CASSLNPTHEQYF.

The rearrangement joins TRBV25-1 to TRBJ2-1; TRBD1 agrees at 7 bases. CDR1 MGHDK and CDR2 SYGVNS come from the germline V gene. Losses at the gene ends were 7 bases for V and 3 bases for J; bases not matched to a gene: 9. The CDR3 length is 15 residues. The CDR3 reads CASTTGENYYNEQFF. CDR3 sequence (DNA): TGTGCCAGCACTACAGGGGAAAACTACTACAATGAGCAGTTCTTC.

The genes are TRBV5-4 and TRBJ2-7; the match to TRBD1 covers 8 bases. Germline lookup yields CDR1 SGHNT and CDR2 YYREEE (reference sequence). This CDR3 comprises 14 residues. Germline trimming cut 4 bases from V and 7 bases from J; bases unmatched to any gene: 10. The CDR3 region has the DNA TGTGCCAGCAGCCGCCCCGGACAGGGTGTTGAGCAGTACTTC. It yields the protein CASSRPGQGVEQYF.

This clone was detected only once. The chain carries TRBV7-2 and TRBJ2-7, with a possible D match to TRBD2 (6 bases). The V and J ends lost 1 base and 0 bases respectively, with 10 bases between them. The germline V gene has CDR1 SGHTA and CDR2 FQGNSA. This CDR3 region has 15 residues. CDR3 in amino acids: CASSLVPSASYEQYF. The CDR3 DNA is TGTGCCAGCAGCTTAGTCCCTAGCGCCTCCTACGAGCAGTACTTC.

About this clone: This same CDR3 is encoded by further DNA sequences in the sample. The chain couples TRBV6-5 to TRBJ2-1, with D uncertain. The length of the CDR3 is 13 residues. Germline-derived CDR1 and CDR2 are MNHEY and SVGAGI. Trimming stripped 4 bases from V and 0 bases from J, with 4 bases between. In DNA, the CDR3 is TGTGCCAGCAGTTTGAGCTCCTACAATGAGCAGTTCTTC. Amino acids: CASSLSSYNEQFF.

This clone was detected only once. The J gene is TRBJ2-3, the V gene TRBV25-1, with D unresolved. V was shortened by 3 bases and J by 2 bases, with 18 bases between the two germline ends. The germline V gene encodes CDR1 MGHDK and CDR2 SYGVNS. CDR3 length: 17 residues. The CDR3 DNA sequence: TGTGCCAGCAGTGACCCTGGGTTTAGCCCTTACACAGATACGCAGTATTTT. It yields the protein CASSDPGFSPYTDTQYF.

The V gene is TRBV27, the J gene TRBJ2-2, with a weak D call TRBD2 (5 bases). V was clipped by 4 bases and J by 4 bases, with 13 bases between them. The CDR3 runs 15 residues. CDR1 MNHEY and CDR2 SMNVEV come from the germline V gene (reference sequence). The DNA of the CDR3 is TGTGCCAGCAGTTCTGGGCTAGCACCCACCGGGGAGCTGTTTTTT. It yields the protein CASSSGLAPTGELFF.

The chain has TRBV29-1 and TRBJ2-1; D is possibly TRBD1 or TRBD2 (5 bases each). Germline V gene sequence: CDR1 SQVTM, CDR2 ANQGSEA. The V end lost 1 base, the J end lost 3 bases, and 16 bases lay between the germline ends. The CDR3 runs to 16 residues. The CDR3 loop reads CSVEGAFGDVYNEQFF. CDR3 in DNA: TGCAGCGTTGAAGGCGCGTTCGGGGACGTCTACAATGAGCAGTTCTTC.

The gene calls are TRBV2 and TRBJ2-3; 11 bases fit TRBD2. The CDR3 totals 18 residues. The germline gives CDR1 SNHLY, CDR2 FYNNEI. The trim removed 6 bases at V and 2 bases at J, leaving 13 bases unmatched. The CDR3 spells CASSYHEGLADLTDTQYF. CDR3 sequence (DNA): TGTGCCAGCAGCTATCACGAGGGACTAGCGGACCTCACAGATACGCAGTATTTT.

The V and J genes are TRBV29-1 and TRBJ2-3; D might be TRBD1 (6 bases). The V gene lost 2 bases and the J gene lost 2 bases, with 14 bases spanning the gap. In germline, CDR1 is SQVTM, CDR2 ANQGSEA. CDR3 length: 15 amino acids. The CDR3 region is CSVEWAGVPTDTQYF. The DNA for the CDR3 is TGCAGCGTTGAATGGGCAGGGGTTCCCACAGATACGCAGTATTTT.

Only a few counts were recorded for this clone. The V and J genes are TRBV15 and TRBJ1-5; the D gene is possibly TRBD1 (5 bases). The ends were cut back, 5 bases at V and 5 bases at J, with 16 bases in the middle. The CDR3 is 15 residues long. The germline V gene has CDR1 LNHNV and CDR2 YYDKDF (reference sequence). CDR3 sequence reads: CATSEETEIDQPQHF. The CDR3 DNA is TGTGCCACCAGCGAAGAGACAGAGATCGATCAGCCCCAGCATTTT.

The rearrangement uses TRBV9 and TRBJ1-4; tentative D call: TRBD1 (6 bases). The V end lost 3 bases, the J end lost 6 bases, and 18 bases lay between the germline ends. The CDR3 covers 16 residues. Germline values: CDR1 SGDLS, CDR2 YYNGEE. The CDR3 loop reads CASSAPLGGEDEKLFF. CDR3 bases: TGTGCCAGCAGCGCCCCGTTAGGGGGTGAGGATGAAAAACTGTTTTTT. Filled out from reference TRBV9 and TRBJ1-4, the complete variable domain reads DSGVTQTPKHLITATGQRVTLRCSPRSGDLSVYWYQQSLDQGLQFLIQYYNGEERAKGNILERFSAQQFPDLHSELNLSSLELGDSALYFCASSAPLGGEDEKLFFGSGTQLSVL.

This clone appeared a few times. V is TRBV7-9 and J is TRBJ1-5; D gene uncertain. With 4 bases removed from V and 6 bases from J, the gap between germline ends came to 16 bases. CDR1 and CDR2 (germline): SEHNR, FQNEAQ (reference sequence). The CDR3 has 15 amino acids. The DNA of the CDR3 is TGTGCCAGCAGCTCCACGGGAGGTATGGGTCAGCCCCAGCATTTT. Residues: CASSSTGGMGQPQHF. Based on the CDR3 plus reference TRBV7-9 and TRBJ1-5, the full variable domain is DTGVSQNPRHKITKRGQNVTFRCDPISEHNRLYWYRQTLGQGPEFLTYFQNEAQLEKSRLLSDRFSAERPKGSFSTLEIQRTEQGDSAMYLCASSSTGGMGQPQHFGDGTRLSIL.

The chain has TRBV6-1 and TRBJ1-2; D is ambiguous. The CDR3 covers 12 residues. From germline, CDR1 is MNHNS and CDR2 SASEGT. Trimming left V 11 bases short and J 8 bases short, with 18 bases between. For the CDR3, the DNA is TGTGCCGGGAGCAGGTCGTTCCTCGGCTACACCTTC. It codes for CAGSRSFLGYTF.

V and J are TRBV27 and TRBJ2-1; the D call may be TRBD1 or TRBD2 (6 bases each). The germline CDR1 and CDR2 sequences are MNHEY and SMNVEV (reference sequence). CDR3 length equals 16 residues. V was clipped by 4 bases and J by 6 bases, with 19 bases between them. The CDR3 nucleotides read TGTGCCAGCAGTTACGGGGGCGTAGCAGGGATCAATGAGCAGTTCTTC. This translates into CASSYGGVAGINEQFF.